This T cell receptor beta chain stems from a study of T cells in Graves' hyperthyroidism and ophthalmopathy. Across the study: Blood from the periphery was taken at initial diagnosis, before any treatment.

The hyperthyroidism was newly diagnosed and had lasted under 2 months; the patients were aged 18 to 65. Uncontrolled infection, other autoimmune disease, pregnancy or lactation barred patients from enrollment. The TCR beta CDR3 regions underwent amplification using RNA transcripts as the source. The study used the HTBI primer set for a first-round RT-PCR of the TCR CDR3. TCRdb re-called the multiplex PCR reads with MiXCR, one entry per CDR3 protein. The sample shows under 300,000 distinct CDR3 sequences, 15% of them seen only once. At least ten counts were recorded for this clonotype. Trimming removed 5 bases at V and 7 bases at J, with 15 bases between. The CDR3 loop spans 13 amino acids. Germline lookup yields CDR1 LNHNV and CDR2 YYDKDF (reference sequence).

The chain recombines TRBV15 with TRBJ2-7; no clear D gene. The sequenced sample consisted of blood. The clonotype was recovered from a woman in her fifties or sixties with Graves' hyperthyroidism that later progressed to Graves' ophthalmopathy. The CDR3 is CATSGPAGVEQYF. The CDR3 coding sequence is TGTGCCACCAGCGGACCTGCCGGCGTAGAGCAGTACTTC.